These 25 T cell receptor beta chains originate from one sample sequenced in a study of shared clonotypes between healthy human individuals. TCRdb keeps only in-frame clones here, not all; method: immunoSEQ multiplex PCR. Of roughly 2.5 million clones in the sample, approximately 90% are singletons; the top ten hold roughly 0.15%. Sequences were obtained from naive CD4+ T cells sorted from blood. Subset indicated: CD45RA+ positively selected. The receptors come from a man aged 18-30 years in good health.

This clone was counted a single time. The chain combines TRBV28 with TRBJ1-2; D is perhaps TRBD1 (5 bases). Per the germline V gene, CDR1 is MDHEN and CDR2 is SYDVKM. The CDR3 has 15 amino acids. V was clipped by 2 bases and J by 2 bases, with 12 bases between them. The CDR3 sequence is CASSLRPQANYGYTF. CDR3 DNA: TGTGCCAGCAGTTTAAGACCACAGGCAAACTATGGCTACACCTTC.

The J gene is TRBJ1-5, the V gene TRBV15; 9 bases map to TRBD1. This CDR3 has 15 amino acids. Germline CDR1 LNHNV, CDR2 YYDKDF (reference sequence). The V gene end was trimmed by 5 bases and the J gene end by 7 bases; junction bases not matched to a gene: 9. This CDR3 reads CATSSRDRVGQPQHF. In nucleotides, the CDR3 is TGTGCCACCAGCTCCCGGGACAGGGTTGGCCAGCCCCAGCATTTT.

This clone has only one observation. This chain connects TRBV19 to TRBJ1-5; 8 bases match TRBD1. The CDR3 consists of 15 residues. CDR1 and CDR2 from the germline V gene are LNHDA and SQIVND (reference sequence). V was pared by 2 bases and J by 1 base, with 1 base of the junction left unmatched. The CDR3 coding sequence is TGTGCCAGTAGTATACACAGGGGGAGCAATCAGCCCCAGCATTTT. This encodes CASSIHRGSNQPQHF.

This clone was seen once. The CDR3 DNA reads TGTGCCAGCAGCTTAGAGCCGGGGCTGGCCTACGAGCAGTACTTC. This codes for CASSLEPGLAYEQYF. The chain has TRBV7-8 and TRBJ2-7; D may match TRBD1 or TRBD2 (5 bases each). Germline V CDR1 and CDR2: SGHVS, FQNEAQ. V was clipped by 1 base and J by 2 bases, with 12 bases between them. The CDR3 runs 15 residues.

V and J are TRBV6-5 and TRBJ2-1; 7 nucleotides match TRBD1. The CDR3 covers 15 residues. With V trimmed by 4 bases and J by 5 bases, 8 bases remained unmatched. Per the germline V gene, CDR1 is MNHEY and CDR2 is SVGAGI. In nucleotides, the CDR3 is TGTGCCAGCAGTTCGCCCGGGACAGCTCACAATGAGCAGTTCTTC. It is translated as CASSSPGTAHNEQFF.

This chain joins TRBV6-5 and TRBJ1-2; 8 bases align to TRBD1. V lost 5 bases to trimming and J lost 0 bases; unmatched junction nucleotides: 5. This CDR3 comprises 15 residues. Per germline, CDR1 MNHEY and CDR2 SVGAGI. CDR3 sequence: CASSPAGQANYGYTF. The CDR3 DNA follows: TGTGCCAGCAGTCCGGCGGGACAGGCTAACTATGGCTACACCTTC.

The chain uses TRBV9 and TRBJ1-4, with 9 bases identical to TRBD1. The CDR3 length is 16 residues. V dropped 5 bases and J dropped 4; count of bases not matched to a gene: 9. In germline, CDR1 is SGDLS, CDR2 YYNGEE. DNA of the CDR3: TGTGCCAGCAGTTATGGTCCGGGACAGGGTAATGAAAAACTGTTTTTT. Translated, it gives CASSYGPGQGNEKLFF.

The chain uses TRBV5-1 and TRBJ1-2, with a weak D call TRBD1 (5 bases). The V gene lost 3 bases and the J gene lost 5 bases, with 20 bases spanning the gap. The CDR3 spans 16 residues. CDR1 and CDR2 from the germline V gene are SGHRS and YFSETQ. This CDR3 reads CASSWGSRELEYGYTF. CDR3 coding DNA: TGCGCCAGCAGCTGGGGCTCCAGGGAGCTCGAGTATGGCTACACCTTC.

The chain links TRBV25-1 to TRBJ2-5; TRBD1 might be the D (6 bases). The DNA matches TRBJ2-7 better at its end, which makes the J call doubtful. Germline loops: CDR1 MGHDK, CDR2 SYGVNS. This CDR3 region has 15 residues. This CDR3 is CASSESGQNRHEQYF. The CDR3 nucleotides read TGTGCCAGCAGTGAATCAGGACAGAATCGGCACGAGCAGTACTTC.

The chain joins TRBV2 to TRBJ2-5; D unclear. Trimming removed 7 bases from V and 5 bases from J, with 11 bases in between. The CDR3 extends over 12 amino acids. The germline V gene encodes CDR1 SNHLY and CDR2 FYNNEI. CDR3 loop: CASNWERETQYF. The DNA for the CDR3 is TGTGCCAGCAATTGGGAACGGGAGACCCAGTACTTC.

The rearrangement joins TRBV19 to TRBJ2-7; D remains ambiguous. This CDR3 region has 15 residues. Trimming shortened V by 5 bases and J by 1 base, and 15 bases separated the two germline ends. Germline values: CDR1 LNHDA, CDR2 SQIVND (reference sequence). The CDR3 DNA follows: TGTGCCAGTAGTCCCACTTGGGTTTCATCCTACGAGCAGTACTTC. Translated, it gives CASSPTWVSSYEQYF.

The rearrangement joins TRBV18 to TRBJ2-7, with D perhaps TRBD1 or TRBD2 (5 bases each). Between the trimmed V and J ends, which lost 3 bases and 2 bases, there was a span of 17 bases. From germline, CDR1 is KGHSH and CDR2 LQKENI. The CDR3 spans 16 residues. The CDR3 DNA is TGTGCCAGCTCACCTGCCGAGGGGTCAAGAACCTACGAGCAGTACTTC. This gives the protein CASSPAEGSRTYEQYF.

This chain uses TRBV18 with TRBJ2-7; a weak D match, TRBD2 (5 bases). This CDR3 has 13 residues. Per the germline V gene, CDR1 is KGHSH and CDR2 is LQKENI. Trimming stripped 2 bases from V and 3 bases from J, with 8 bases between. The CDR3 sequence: CASSPIGDYEQYF. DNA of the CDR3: TGTGCCAGCTCACCAATCGGGGACTACGAGCAGTACTTC. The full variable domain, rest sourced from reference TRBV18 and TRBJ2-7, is NAGVMQNPRHLVRRRGQEARLRCSPMKGHSHVYWYRQLPEEGLKFMVYLQKENIIDESGMPKERFSAEFPKEGPSILRIQQVVRGDSAAYFCASSPIGDYEQYFGPGTRLTVT.

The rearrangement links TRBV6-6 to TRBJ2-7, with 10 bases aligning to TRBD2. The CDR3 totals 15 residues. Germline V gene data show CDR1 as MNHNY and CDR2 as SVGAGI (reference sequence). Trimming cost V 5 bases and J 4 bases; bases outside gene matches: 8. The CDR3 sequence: CASSRSSGGMYEQYF. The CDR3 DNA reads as TGTGCCAGCAGTAGATCTAGCGGGGGTATGTACGAGCAGTACTTC.

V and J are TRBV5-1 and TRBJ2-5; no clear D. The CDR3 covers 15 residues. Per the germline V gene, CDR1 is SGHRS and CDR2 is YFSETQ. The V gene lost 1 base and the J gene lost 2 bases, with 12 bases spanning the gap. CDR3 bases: TGCGCCAGCAGCTTGTGGGGAACAGAACAAGAGACCCAGTACTTC. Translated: CASSLWGTEQETQYF.

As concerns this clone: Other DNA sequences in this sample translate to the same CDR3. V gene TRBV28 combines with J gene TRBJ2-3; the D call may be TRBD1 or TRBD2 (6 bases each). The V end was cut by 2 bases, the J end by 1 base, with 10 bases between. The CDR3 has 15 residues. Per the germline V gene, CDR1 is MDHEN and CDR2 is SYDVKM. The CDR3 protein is CASSLTGAGTDTQYF. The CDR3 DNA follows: TGTGCCAGCAGTTTAACGGGGGCCGGCACAGATACGCAGTATTTT. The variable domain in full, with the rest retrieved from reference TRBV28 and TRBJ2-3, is DVKVTQSSRYLVKRTGEKVFLECVQDMDHENMFWYRQDPGLGLRLIYFSYDVKMKEKGDIPEGYSVSREKKERFSLILESASTNQTSMYLCASSLTGAGTDTQYFGPGTRLTVL.

As DNA, the CDR3 is TGTGCCAGCAGCTTCCAGGGGCAGCCGAACACCGGGGAGCTGTTTTTT. Translation gives CASSFQGQPNTGELFF. The chain recombines TRBV7-9 with TRBJ2-2, with a weak D call TRBD1 (6 bases). The CDR3 length is 16 residues. Germline V CDR1 and CDR2: SEHNR, FQNEAQ (reference sequence). Trimming removed 3 bases from V and 0 bases from J, with 11 bases in between.

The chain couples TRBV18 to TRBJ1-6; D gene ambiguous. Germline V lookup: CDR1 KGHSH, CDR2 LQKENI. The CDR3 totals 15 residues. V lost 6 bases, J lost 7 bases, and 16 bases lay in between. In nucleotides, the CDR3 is TGTGCCAGCTCTAATAAAGGGCCGGGAAATTCACCCCTCCACTTT. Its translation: CASSNKGPGNSPLHF.

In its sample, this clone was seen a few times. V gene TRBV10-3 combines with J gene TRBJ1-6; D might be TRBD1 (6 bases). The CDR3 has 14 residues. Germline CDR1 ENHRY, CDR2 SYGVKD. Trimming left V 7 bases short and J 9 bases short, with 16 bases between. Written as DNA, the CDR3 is TGTGCCATCAACCACAGGGAATTCAGTTCACCCCTCCACTTT. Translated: CAINHREFSSPLHF.

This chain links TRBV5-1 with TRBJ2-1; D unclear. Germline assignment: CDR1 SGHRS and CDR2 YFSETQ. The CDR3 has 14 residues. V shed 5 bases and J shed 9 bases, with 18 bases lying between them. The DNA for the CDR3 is TGCGCCAGCAGGGCGTATAGGGTGGTGGGTGAGCAGTTCTTC. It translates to CASRAYRVVGEQFF.

CDR3 sequence (DNA): TGCGCCAGCAGGTTCGTTGGGACAGTCAACACTGAAGCTTTCTTT. Encoded protein: CASRFVGTVNTEAFF. The chain links TRBV10-2 to TRBJ1-1; 7 nucleotides line up with TRBD1. The germline CDR1 and CDR2 sequences are WSHSY and SAAADI. The CDR3 runs 15 residues. The ends lost 6 bases at V and 2 bases at J; junction bases unmatched: 9.

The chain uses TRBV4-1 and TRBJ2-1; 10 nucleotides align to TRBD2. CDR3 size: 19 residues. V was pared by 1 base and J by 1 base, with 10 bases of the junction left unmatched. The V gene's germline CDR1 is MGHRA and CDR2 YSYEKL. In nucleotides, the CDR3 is TGCGCCAGCAGCCAAGGCCCTAGCGGGGGTGTCAGTTCCTACAATGAGCAGTTCTTC. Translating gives CASSQGPSGGVSSYNEQFF.

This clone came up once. The CDR3 loop is CASSLGSLAGESYEQYF. The CDR3 bases are TGTGCCAGCAGCTTAGGTTCGCTAGCGGGAGAATCCTACGAGCAGTACTTC. This chain connects TRBV7-9 to TRBJ2-7; TRBD2 agrees at 10 bases. The CDR3 contains 17 residues. V lost 1 base to trimming and J lost 1 base; unmatched junction nucleotides: 7. Germline values: CDR1 SEHNR, CDR2 FQNEAQ (reference sequence).

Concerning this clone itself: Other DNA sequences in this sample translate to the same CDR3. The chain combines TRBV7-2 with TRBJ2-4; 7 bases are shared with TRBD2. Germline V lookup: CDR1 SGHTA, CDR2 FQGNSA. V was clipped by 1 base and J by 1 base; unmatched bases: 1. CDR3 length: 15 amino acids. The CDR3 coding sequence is TGTGCCAGCAGCTTAGGCGGGAGCGCCAAAAACATTCAGTACTTC. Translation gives CASSLGGSAKNIQYF.

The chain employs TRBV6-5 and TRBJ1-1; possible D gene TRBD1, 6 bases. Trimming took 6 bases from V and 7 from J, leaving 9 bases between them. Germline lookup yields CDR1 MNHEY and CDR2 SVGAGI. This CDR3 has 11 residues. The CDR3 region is CASSRGHEAFF. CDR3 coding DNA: TGTGCCAGCAGCCGGGGACATGAAGCTTTCTTT.